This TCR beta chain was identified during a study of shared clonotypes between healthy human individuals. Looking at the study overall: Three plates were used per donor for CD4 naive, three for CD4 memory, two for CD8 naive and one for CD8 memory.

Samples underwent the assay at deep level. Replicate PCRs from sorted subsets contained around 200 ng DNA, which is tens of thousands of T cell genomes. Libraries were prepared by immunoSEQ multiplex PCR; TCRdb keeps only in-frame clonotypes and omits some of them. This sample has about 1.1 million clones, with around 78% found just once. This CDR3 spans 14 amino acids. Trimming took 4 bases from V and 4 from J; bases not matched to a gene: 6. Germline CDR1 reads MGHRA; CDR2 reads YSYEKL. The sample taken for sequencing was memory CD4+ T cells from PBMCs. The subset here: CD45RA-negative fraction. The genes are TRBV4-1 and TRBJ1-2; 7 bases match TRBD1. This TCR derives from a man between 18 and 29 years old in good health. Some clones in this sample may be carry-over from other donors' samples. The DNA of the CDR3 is TGCGCCAGCAGCCTCCAGGGGGGGCCCTATGGCTACACCTTC. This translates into CASSLQGGPYGYTF.